This TCR beta chain originates from a study of T-cell reconstitution after alpha-beta-depleted transplantation in children. For TCRbeta, the library was prepared with unique molecular identifiers. TCRdb passed the PCR reads through MiXCR, listing each CDR3 protein once. The data contain hundreds of thousands of distinct CDR3 sequences, roughly 10% of them singletons. This clonotype occurred many times. The junction shows a germline mismatch at one end, possibly a read error. Looked up from germline, CDR1 is SQVTM and CDR2 is ANQGSEA. This CDR3 has 14 residues. The genes are TRBV29-1 and TRBJ2-2; 7 positions match TRBD1. The TCR was taken from a male patient aged 2-9 years who had a stem cell transplant for chronic granulomatous disease, so the T cells may come from the graft donor. The specimen was peripheral blood, collected 180 days after TCRalphabeta/CD19-depleted stem cell transplant. CDR3 nucleotides: TGCAGCGTTGTGGGCAGGGGGAACTCCGGGGAGCTGTTTTTT. Translated, it gives CSVVGRGNSGELFF.